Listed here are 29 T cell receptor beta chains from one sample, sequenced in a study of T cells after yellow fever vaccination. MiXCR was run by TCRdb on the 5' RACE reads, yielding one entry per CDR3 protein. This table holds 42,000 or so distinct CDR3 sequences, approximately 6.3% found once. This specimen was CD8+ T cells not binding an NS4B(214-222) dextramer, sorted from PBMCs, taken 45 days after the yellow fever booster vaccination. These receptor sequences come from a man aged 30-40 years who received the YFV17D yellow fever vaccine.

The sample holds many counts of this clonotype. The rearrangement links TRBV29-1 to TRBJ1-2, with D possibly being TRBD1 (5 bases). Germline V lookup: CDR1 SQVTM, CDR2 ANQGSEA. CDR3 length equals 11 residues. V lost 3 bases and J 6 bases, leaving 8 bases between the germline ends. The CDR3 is CSVDAGDGYTF. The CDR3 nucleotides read TGCAGCGTTGATGCGGGGGATGGCTACACCTTC.

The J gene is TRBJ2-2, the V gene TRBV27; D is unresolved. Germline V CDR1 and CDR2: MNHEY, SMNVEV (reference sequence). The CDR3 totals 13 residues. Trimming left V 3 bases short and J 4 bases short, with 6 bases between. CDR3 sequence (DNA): TGTGCCAGCAGTTTTCTGCCCACCGGGGAGCTGTTTTTT. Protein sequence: CASSFLPTGELFF.

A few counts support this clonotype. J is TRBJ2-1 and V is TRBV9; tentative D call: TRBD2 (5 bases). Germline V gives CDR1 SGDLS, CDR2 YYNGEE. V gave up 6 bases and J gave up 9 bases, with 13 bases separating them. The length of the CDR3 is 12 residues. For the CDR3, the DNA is TGTGCCAGCAAGAGGGAAGACGGTGAGCAGTTCTTC. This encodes CASKREDGEQFF.

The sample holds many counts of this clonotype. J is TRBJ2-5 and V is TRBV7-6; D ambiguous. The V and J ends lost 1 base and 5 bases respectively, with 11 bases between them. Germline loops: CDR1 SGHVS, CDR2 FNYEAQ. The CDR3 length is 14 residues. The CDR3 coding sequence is TGTGCCAGCAGCTTAGATTCAGTTCGGGAGACCCAGTACTTC. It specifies CASSLDSVRETQYF.

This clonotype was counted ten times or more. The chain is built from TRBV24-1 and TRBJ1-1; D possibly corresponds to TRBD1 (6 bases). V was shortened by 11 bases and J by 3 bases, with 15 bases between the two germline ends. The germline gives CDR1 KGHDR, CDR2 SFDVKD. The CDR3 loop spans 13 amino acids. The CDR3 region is CASSQGSHTEAFF. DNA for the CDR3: TGTGCCAGCTCACAGGGCTCCCACACTGAAGCTTTCTTT.

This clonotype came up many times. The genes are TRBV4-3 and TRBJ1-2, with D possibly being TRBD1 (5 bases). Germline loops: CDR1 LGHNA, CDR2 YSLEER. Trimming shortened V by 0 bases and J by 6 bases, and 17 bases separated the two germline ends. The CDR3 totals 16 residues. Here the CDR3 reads CASSQDPWQGKDGYTF. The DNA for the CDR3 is TGCGCCAGCAGCCAAGATCCGTGGCAGGGTAAGGATGGCTACACCTTC.

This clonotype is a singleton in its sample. The CDR3 DNA reads as TGTGCCATCGGCCTCGGTCCCCTTATAGGACAGGGGGTGTTCGGGGAGCTGTTTTTT. Translated: CAIGLGPLIGQGVFGELFF. The chain links TRBV28 to TRBJ2-2, with 10 bases aligning to TRBD1. CDR1 is MDHEN and CDR2 is SYDVKM in the germline V gene. After removal of 10 bases from V and 7 bases from J, the junction contained 24 bases not matched to a gene. The CDR3 has 19 amino acids.

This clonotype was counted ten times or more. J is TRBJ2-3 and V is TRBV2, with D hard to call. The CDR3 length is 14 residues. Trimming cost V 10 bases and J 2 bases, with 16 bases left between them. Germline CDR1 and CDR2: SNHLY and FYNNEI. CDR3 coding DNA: TGTGCCACCCGGACGGACGTTCACACAGATACGCAGTATTTT. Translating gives CATRTDVHTDTQYF.

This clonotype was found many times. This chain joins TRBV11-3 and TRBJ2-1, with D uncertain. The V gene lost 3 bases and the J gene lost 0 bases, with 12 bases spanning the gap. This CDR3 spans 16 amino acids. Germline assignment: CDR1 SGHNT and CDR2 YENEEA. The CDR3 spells CASSFGFKRSYNEQFF. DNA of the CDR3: TGTGCCAGCAGCTTTGGATTCAAACGCTCCTACAATGAGCAGTTCTTC.

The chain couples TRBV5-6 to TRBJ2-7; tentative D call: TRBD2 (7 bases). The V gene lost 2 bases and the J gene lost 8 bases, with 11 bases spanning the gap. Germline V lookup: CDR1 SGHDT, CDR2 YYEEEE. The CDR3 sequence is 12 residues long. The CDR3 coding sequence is TGTGCCAGCAGCTTCTCGGGGGGCAAGCAGTACTTC. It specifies CASSFSGGKQYF.

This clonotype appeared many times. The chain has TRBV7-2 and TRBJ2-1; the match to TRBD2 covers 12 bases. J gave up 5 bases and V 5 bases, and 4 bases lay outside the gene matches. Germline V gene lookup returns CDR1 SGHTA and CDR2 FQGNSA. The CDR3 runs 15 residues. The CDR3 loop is CASSDSSGRDNEQFF. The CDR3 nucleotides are TGTGCCAGCAGCGATTCTAGCGGGAGGGACAATGAGCAGTTCTTC.

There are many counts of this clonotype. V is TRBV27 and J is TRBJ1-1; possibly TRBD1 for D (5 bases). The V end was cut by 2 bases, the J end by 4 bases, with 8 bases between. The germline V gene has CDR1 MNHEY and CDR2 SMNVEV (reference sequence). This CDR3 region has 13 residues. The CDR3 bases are TGTGCCAGCAGTTTAGGGACCAGCACTGAAGCTTTCTTT. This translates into CASSLGTSTEAFF.

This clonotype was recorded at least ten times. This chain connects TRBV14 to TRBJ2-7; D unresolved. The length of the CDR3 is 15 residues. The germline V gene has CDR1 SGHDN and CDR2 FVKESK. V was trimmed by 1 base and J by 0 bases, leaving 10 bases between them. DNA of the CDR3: TGTGCCAGCAGCCAAGGTTCCGGGCGCTCCTACGAGCAGTACTTC. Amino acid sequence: CASSQGSGRSYEQYF.

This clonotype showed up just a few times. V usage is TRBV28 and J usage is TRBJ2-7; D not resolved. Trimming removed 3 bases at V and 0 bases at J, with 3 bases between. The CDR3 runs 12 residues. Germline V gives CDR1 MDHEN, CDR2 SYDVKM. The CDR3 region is CASSFVSYEQYF. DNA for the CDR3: TGTGCCAGCAGTTTCGTCTCCTACGAGCAGTACTTC.

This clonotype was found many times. CDR3 in amino acids: CSWTADYYGYTF. CDR3 nucleotides: TGCAGCTGGACAGCTGACTACTATGGCTACACCTTC. The gene calls are TRBV29-1 and TRBJ1-2; tentative D call: TRBD1 (6 bases). This CDR3 comprises 12 residues. Germline values: CDR1 SQVTM, CDR2 ANQGSEA. Trimming shortened V by 8 bases and J by 3 bases, and 13 bases separated the two germline ends.

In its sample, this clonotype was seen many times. CDR3 in DNA: TGTGCCAGCAGCCAAGGGGGACCGTTCTATGGCTACACCTTC. This sequence encodes CASSQGGPFYGYTF. The chain couples TRBV6-2 or TRBV6-3 to TRBJ1-2; D possibly corresponds to TRBD1 (6 bases). The germline V gene encodes CDR1 MNHEY and CDR2 SVGEGT. This CDR3 has 14 residues. Trimming removed 6 bases at V and 4 bases at J, with 15 bases between.

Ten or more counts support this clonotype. This CDR3 reads CASSFIGSITDTQYF. Here the CDR3 DNA reads TGTGCCAGCAGTTTCATTGGGTCCATAACAGATACGCAGTATTTT. The chain couples TRBV27 to TRBJ2-3, with no clear D. This CDR3 region has 15 residues. V was cut by 3 bases and J by 3 bases, with 13 bases left in between. In germline, CDR1 is MNHEY, CDR2 SMNVEV (reference sequence).

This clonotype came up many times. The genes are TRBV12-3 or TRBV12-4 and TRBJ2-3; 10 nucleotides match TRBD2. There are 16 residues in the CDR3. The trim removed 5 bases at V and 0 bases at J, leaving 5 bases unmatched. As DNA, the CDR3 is TGTGCCAGCAGTCCCCTAGCGGGAGAGAGCACAGATACGCAGTATTTT. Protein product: CASSPLAGESTDTQYF.

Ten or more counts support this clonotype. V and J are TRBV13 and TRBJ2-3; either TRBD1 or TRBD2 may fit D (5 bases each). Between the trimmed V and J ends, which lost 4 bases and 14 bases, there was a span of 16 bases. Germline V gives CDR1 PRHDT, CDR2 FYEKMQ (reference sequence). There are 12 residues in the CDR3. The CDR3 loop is CASSSGLPGPYF. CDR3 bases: TGTGCCAGCAGCTCCGGGCTGCCGGGGCCGTATTTT.

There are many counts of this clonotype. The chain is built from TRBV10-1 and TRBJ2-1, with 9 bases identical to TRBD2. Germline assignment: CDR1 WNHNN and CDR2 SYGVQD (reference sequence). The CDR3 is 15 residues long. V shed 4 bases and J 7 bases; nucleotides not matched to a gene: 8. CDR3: CASSVDSGGRNEQFF. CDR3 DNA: TGCGCCAGCAGTGTCGATAGCGGGGGAAGGAATGAGCAGTTCTTC.

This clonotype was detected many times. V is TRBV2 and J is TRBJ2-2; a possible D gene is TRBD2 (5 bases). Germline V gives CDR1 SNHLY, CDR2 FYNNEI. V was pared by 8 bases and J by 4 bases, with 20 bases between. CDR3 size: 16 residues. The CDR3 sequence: CASGPEAAGFTGELFF. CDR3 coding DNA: TGTGCCAGCGGGCCGGAGGCCGCTGGCTTCACCGGGGAGCTGTTTTTT.

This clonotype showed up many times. The CDR3 region is CATSPHLAGGLYEQYF. CDR3 coding DNA: TGTGCCACCAGCCCCCACTTAGCGGGGGGCCTCTACGAGCAGTACTTC. This chain joins TRBV15 and TRBJ2-7; 10 positions agree with TRBD2. Trimming took 5 bases from V and 3 from J; bases not matched to a gene: 10. The CDR3 is made up of 16 amino acids. Germline V gene sequence: CDR1 LNHNV, CDR2 YYDKDF (reference sequence). Complete variable domain (other parts from reference TRBV15 and TRBJ2-7): DAMVIQNPRYQVTQFGKPVTLSCSQTLNHNVMYWYQQKSSQAPKLLFHYYDKDFNNEADTPDNFQSRRPNTSFCFLDIRSPGLGDTAMYLCATSPHLAGGLYEQYFGPGTRLTVT.

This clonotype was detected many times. CDR3 bases: TGTGCCAGCAGCTCGGGACAGGGGAATGAGCAGTTCTTC. This sequence encodes CASSSGQGNEQFF. The chain combines TRBV7-8 with TRBJ2-1; 10 positions match TRBD1. This CDR3 region has 13 residues. V trimming: 4 bases; J trimming: 7 bases; junction bases outside the gene matches: 1. CDR1 is SGHVS, CDR2 FQNEAQ, per germline.

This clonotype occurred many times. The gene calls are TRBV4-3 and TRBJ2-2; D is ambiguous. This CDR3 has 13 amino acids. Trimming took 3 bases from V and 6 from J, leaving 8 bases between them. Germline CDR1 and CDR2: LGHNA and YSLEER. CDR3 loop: CASSQLDSGELFF. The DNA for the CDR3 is TGCGCCAGCAGCCAGCTAGATTCCGGGGAGCTGTTTTTT.

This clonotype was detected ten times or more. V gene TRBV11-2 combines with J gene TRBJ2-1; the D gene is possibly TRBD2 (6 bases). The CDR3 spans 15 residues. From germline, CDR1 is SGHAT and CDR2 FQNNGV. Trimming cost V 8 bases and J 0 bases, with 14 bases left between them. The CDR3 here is CASGDWRSSYNEQFF. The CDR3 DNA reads TGTGCCAGCGGGGACTGGCGTAGCTCCTACAATGAGCAGTTCTTC. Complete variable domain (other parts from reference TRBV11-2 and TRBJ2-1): EAGVAQSPRYKIIEKRQSVAFWCNPISGHATLYWYQQILGQGPKLLIQFQNNGVVDDSQLPKDRFSAERLKGVDSTLKIQPAKLEDSAVYLCASGDWRSSYNEQFFGPGTRLTVL.

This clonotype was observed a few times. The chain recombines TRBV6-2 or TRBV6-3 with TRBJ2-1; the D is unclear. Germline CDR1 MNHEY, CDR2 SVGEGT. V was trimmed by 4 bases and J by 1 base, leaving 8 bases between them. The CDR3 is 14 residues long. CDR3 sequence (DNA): TGTGCCAGCAGTTGGACCCATTCCTACAATGAGCAGTTCTTC. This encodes CASSWTHSYNEQFF.

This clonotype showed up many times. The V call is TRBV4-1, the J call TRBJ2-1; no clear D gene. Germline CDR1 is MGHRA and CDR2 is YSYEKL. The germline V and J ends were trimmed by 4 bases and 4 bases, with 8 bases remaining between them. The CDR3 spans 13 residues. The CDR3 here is CASSRSKYNEQFF. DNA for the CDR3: TGCGCCAGCAGCCGTTCAAAGTACAATGAGCAGTTCTTC.

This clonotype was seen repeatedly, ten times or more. The CDR3 spells CASTPGRGLEQFF. The CDR3 nucleotides read TGTGCCAGCACCCCGGGGAGGGGGCTTGAGCAGTTCTTC. The V gene is TRBV6-5, the J gene TRBJ2-1; the D gene could be TRBD1 or TRBD2 (7 bases each). V was trimmed by 7 bases and J by 9 bases, leaving 16 bases between them. This CDR3 comprises 13 residues. Germline CDR1 is MNHEY and CDR2 is SVGAGI.

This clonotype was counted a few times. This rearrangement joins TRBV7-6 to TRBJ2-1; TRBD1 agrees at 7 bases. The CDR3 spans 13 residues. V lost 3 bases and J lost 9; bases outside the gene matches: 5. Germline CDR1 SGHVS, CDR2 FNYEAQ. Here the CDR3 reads CASSLIGGAEQFF. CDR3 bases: TGTGCCAGCAGCTTGATAGGGGGCGCTGAGCAGTTCTTC.